This is a list of T cell receptor beta chains from one sample in a study of tumor-infiltrating lymphocytes in primary liver carcinoma. TCRdb passed the multiplex PCR reads through MiXCR, listing each CDR3 protein once. There are approximately 330,000 distinct CDR3 sequences in the sample; about 61% occur only once, and under 8.5% lies in the top ten. Sequencing was done on a sample of peripheral blood. The source of these receptors is a man aged 40-49 years with primary liver carcinoma and hepatitis B virus infection. Both conserved end residues are part of each CDR3. D genes are given only for firm matches. The listing skips clone size in some rows; elsewhere it reads once, few, many or a size class.

v_gene,j_gene,abundance,d_gene,CDR3aa,CDR3nt
TRBV6-5,TRBJ2-3,many,-,CASSSRAHTDTQYF,TGTGCCAGCAGTTCAAGGGCCCACACAGATACGCAGTATTTT
TRBV5-4,TRBJ1-4,-,-,CASRPWTVTNEKLFF,TGTGCCAGCAGACCCTGGACAGTAACTAATGAAAAACTGTTTTTT
TRBV11-2,TRBJ2-2,-,-,CASSLSSEFGTGELFF,TGTGCTAGCAGCTTATCTAGCGAGTTTGGGACCGGGGAGCTGTTTTTT
TRBV11-1,TRBJ2-7,many,-,CASSFPGYAEQYF,TGTGCCAGCAGCTTTCCAGGATATGCCGAGCAGTACTTC
TRBV13,TRBJ2-2,-,-,CASRFGRPNGELFF,TGTGCCAGCAGATTCGGGAGACCTAACGGGGAGCTGTTTTTT
TRBV29-1,TRBJ1-1,many,-,CSVQDRGTEAFF,TGCAGCGTACAGGACCGAGGCACTGAAGCTTTCTTT
TRBV4-1,TRBJ2-5,many,TRBD1,CASSQLGQGDQETQYF,TGCGCCAGCAGCCAACTTGGACAGGGGGACCAAGAGACCCAGTACTTC
TRBV29-1,TRBJ2-1,-,TRBD2,CSVPGTSGYNEQFF,TGCAGCGTTCCCGGGACTAGCGGGTACAATGAGCAGTTCTTC
TRBV10-2,TRBJ2-7,many,-,CASRKGTESYEQYF,TGCGCCAGCAGGAAGGGGACTGAGTCCTACGAGCAGTACTTC
TRBV4-1,TRBJ2-1,few,TRBD1,CASSQEGRGPNEQFF,TGCGCCAGCAGCCAAGAGGGCAGGGGGCCCAATGAGCAGTTCTTC
TRBV6-6,TRBJ1-3,-,-,CASSYGRDSGNTIHF,TGTGCCAGCAGTTACGGACGGGACTCTGGAAACACCATACATTTT
TRBV11-2,TRBJ2-5,many,-,CASSFEFQGTETQYF,TGTGCCAGCAGCTTTGAATTCCAGGGTACCGAGACCCAGTACTTC
TRBV29-1,TRBJ2-7,-,-,CRVNLQGSYDQYF,TGCAGAGTGAACTTACAGGGCTCCTACGATCAGTACTTC
TRBV11-2,TRBJ1-2,-,-,CASSPRTANYCYTF,TGTGCTAGCAGCCCGCGGACAGCTAACTATTGCTACACCTTC
TRBV10-1,TRBJ2-2,-,-,CASKSPGSQELFF,TGCGCCAGCAAGTCGCCCGGGTCACAGGAGCTGTTTTTT
TRBV29-1,TRBJ2-5,-,-,CSVEAGSARAQYF,TGCAGCGTTGAAGCAGGGTCAGCTCGGGCCCAGTACTTC
TRBV5-6,TRBJ2-1,-,TRBD2,CASTSGLAAYNEQFF,TGTGCCAGCACCTCCGGACTAGCGGCCTACAATGAGCAGTTCTTC
TRBV28,TRBJ2-5,once,TRBD2,CASRPGTSVTQETHYF,TGTGCCAGCAGACCGGGGACTAGCGTCACCCAAGAGACCCACTACTTC
TRBV5-1,TRBJ2-7,-,-,CASSFLTNYEQYF,TGCGCCAGCAGCTTTCTTACGAACTACGAGCAGTACTTC
TRBV28,TRBJ1-1,-,TRBD1,CASRQGGGVTEAFF,TGTGCCAGCAGACAGGGGGGAGGGGTCACTGAAGCTTTCTTT
TRBV29-1,TRBJ2-3,-,TRBD2,CSVERGDRNTQYF,TGCAGCGTTGAGCGGGGGGACCGGAATACGCAGTATTTT
TRBV5-4,TRBJ2-1,-,TRBD2,CASSSGTSRTSSYNEQFF,TGTGCCAGCAGCTCGGGGACTAGCAGAACTAGCTCCTACAATGAGCAGTTCTTC
TRBV25-1,TRBJ2-3,-,-,CASSGRLVPGRDTQYF,TGTGCCAGCAGTGGAAGACTAGTCCCCGGCCGGGATACGCAGTATTTT
TRBV7-9,TRBJ2-1,-,TRBD2,CASSLVAGVVEQFF,TGTGCCAGCAGTTTAGTAGCGGGAGTCGTTGAGCAGTTCTTC
TRBV11-2,TRBJ1-2,-,TRBD1,CASSPGQGDYGYIF,TGTGCCAGCAGCCCTGGACAGGGAGATTATGGTTACATCTTC
TRBV6-6,TRBJ2-2,-,TRBD2,CASSRLAGGNTGKLFF,TGTGCCAGCAGCCGACTAGCGGGAGGGAACACCGGGAAGCTGTTTTTT
TRBV30,TRBJ2-5,many,-,CAWGGGSFQETQYF,TGTGCCTGGGGAGGAGGGTCCTTTCAAGAGACCCAGTACTTC
TRBV11-3,TRBJ2-1,once,-,CAISRGQALSNEQFF,TGTGCCATCAGCCGTGGACAAGCGTTGTCAAATGAGCAGTTCTTC
TRBV11-2,TRBJ2-7,-,-,CASSLVGYEHYF,TGTGCTAGCAGCTTAGTAGGCTACGAGCACTACTTC
TRBV4-1,TRBJ2-3,-,TRBD2,CANSQDLAGADTQYF,TGCGCCAACAGCCAAGATCTAGCGGGAGCAGATACGCAGTATTTT
TRBV6-5,TRBJ1-1,many,-,CASSYDRLFNTEAFF,TGTGCCAGCAGTTACGACCGACTCTTTAACACTGAAGCTTTCTTT
TRBV11-3,TRBJ2-3,-,-,CASNLLGADTQNF,TGTGCCAGCAACCTTCTTGGGGCAGATACGCAGAATTTT
TRBV29-1,TRBJ2-1,-,TRBD2,CSVEALGGLAGVAEQFF,TGCAGCGTTGAAGCCCTCGGTGGACTAGCGGGAGTGGCTGAGCAGTTCTTC
TRBV30,TRBJ2-1,many,-,CAWSGAIEQFF,TGTGCCTGGAGTGGAGCTATTGAGCAGTTCTTC
TRBV5-1,TRBJ2-1,-,-,CTSSLEWKFLNEQFF,TGCACCAGCAGTTTGGAGTGGAAGTTCCTCAATGAGCAGTTCTTC
TRBV4-1,TRBJ1-2,many,-,CASSQAGQSLNYGYTF,TGCGCCAGCAGCCAGGCGGGACAATCGCTTAACTATGGCTACACCTTC
TRBV29-1,TRBJ2-3,-,-,CSGHGTYTDTQYF,TGCAGCGGCCATGGCACTTACACAGATACGCAATATTTT
TRBV6-1,TRBJ2-7,-,TRBD1,CVSRGTGGLYEQYF,TGTGTCAGCCGAGGGACAGGGGGACTATACGAGCAGTACTTC
TRBV6-2/TRBV6-3,TRBJ2-5,few,-,CASSSFQGETQYF,TGTGCCAGCAGCTCTTTCCAGGGGGAGACCCAGTACTTC